The sequence of this T cell receptor (beta chain) was determined in a study of early T cells in non-severe SARS-CoV-2 infection. This clonotype was counted ten times or more. Individual cDNA molecules received unique molecular identifiers. TCRdb recomputed calls from the 5' RACE reads with MiXCR, one row per CDR3 protein. The data contain some 70,000 distinct CDR3 sequences, less than 5% of them seen just once; the ten biggest clones take up 4% to 5%. V lost 6 bases, J lost 0 bases, and 8 bases lay in between. This CDR3 comprises 12 residues. Germline assignment: CDR1 SQVTM and CDR2 ANQGSEA. Sequenced: whole blood. The TCR originated in an adult who was a healthcare worker with PCR-confirmed SARS-CoV-2 infection or an uninfected control (not recorded which). The chain has TRBV29-1 and TRBJ1-2; a possible D gene is TRBD1 (5 bases). The CDR3 protein is CSVQGTNYGYTF. In DNA, the CDR3 is TGCAGCGTCCAGGGTACTAACTATGGCTACACCTTC.